This T cell receptor beta chain was sequenced for a study of regulatory T cells in long-lasting Graves disease. Points from the study as a whole: The study examined only peripheral blood, not thyroid tissue. The TCR repertoire of persistent Graves' patients was less diverse than that of newly diagnosed ones. Favoring TRBV28, TRBJ1-2 and TRBJ2-5 was a feature seen in persistent disease.

TCR beta libraries were built with iRepertoire HTBI primers and Arm-PCR of CDR3 regions. In the original analysis: The samples yielded roughly 64 TRBV and some 15 TRBJ segments. TCRdb reprocessed the multiplex PCR reads via MiXCR and lists one record per CDR3 protein. In this record, the V and J calls reflect TCRdb's handling and not the investigators' own analysis. The table has under 500,000 distinct CDR3 sequences, less than 25% seen once. The CDR3 is 14 residues long. V gave up 1 base and J gave up 0 bases, with 7 bases separating them. Germline CDR1 and CDR2: SGHTA and FQGNSA. This clonotype has ten or more counts. Its antigen is as yet unknown. Described time point: persistent/refractory GD, antithyroid drugs over 5 years with positive TRAb. RNA extracted from PBMCs served as the sequencing template.

This sequence was found in a female donor with Graves disease. Sample: peripheral blood mononuclear cells (PBMCs), taken when the disease was refractory, from a patient treated with antithyroid drugs. The genes are TRBV7-2 and TRBJ2-7, with D unclear. CDR3 amino acids: CASSLGRLSYEQYF. For the CDR3, the DNA is TGTGCCAGCAGCTTAGGGCGGCTCTCCTACGAGCAGTACTTC. The variable domain in full, completed from reference TRBV7-2 and TRBJ2-7, reads GAGVSQSPSNKVTEKGKDVELRCDPISGHTALYWYRQSLGQGLEFLIYFQGNSAPDKSGLPSDRFSAERTGGSVSTLTIQRTQQEDSAVYLCASSLGRLSYEQYFGPGTRLTVT.